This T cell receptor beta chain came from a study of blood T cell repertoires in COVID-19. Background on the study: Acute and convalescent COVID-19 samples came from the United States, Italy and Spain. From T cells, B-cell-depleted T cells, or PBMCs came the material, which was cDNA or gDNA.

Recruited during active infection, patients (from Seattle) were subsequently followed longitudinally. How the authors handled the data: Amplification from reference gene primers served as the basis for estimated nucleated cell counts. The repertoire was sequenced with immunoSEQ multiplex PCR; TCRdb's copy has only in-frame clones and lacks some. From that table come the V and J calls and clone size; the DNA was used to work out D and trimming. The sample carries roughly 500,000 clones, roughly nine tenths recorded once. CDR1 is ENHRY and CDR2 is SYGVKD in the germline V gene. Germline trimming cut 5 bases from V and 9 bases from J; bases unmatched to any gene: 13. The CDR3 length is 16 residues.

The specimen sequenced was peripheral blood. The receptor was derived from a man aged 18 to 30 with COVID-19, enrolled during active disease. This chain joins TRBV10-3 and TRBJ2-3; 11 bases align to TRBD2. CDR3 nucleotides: TGTGCCATCAGTCCCTCCGGGACTAGCGGACAGACGACGCAGTATTTT. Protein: CAISPSGTSGQTTQYF.